This entry lists 22 T cell receptor beta chains sequenced from one sample in a study of blood T cell repertoires in COVID-19. Sequencing used immunoSEQ multiplex PCR; TCRdb keeps in-frame clones, though not all of them. The sample shows about 300,000 clones, about nine tenths of them seen only once. Sequencing was performed on PBMCs or T cells enriched from blood (not recorded which). These receptor sequences come from a woman in her forties or fifties who had been exposed to COVID-19.

The DNA of the CDR3 is TGTGCCAGCAGCCAAGAGGGGGGGCTCTACAATGAGCAGTTCTTC. The encoded protein is CASSQEGGLYNEQFF. The V call is TRBV3-1 (or the pseudogene TRBV3-2), the J call TRBJ2-1; D possibly corresponds to TRBD2 (7 bases). Between the trimmed V and J ends, which lost 0 bases and 3 bases, there was a span of 9 bases. The CDR3 runs to 15 residues. Looked up from germline, CDR1 is LGHDT and CDR2 is YNNKEL (reference sequence).

V gene TRBV29-1 combines with J gene TRBJ2-7; D possibly corresponds to TRBD1 (7 bases). Germline V gene lookup returns CDR1 SQVTM and CDR2 ANQGSEA. V was trimmed by 5 bases and J by 5 bases, leaving 19 bases between them. This CDR3 is 14 amino acids long. This CDR3 reads CSVRRGALRDEQYF. The CDR3 DNA reads as TGCAGCGTTCGCAGGGGGGCTTTAAGGGACGAGCAGTACTTC.

Here the CDR3 DNA reads TGTGCCAGCAGCTTAGGAGGTTCGACAGCCTACGAGCAGTACTTC. Translation gives CASSLGGSTAYEQYF. This rearrangement joins TRBV7-2 to TRBJ2-7; perhaps TRBD1 as D (5 bases). Germline values: CDR1 SGHTA, CDR2 FQGNSA. The CDR3 totals 15 residues. The V end was cut by 1 base, the J end by 2 bases, with 12 bases between.

The rearrangement links TRBV3-1 (or the pseudogene TRBV3-2) to TRBJ1-4; 7 bases are shared with TRBD1. The germline V gene encodes CDR1 LGHDT and CDR2 YNNKEL (reference sequence). The CDR3 length is 15 residues. The J segment lost 8 bases and the V segment lost 2 bases, leaving 8 bases of the junction unmatched. The chain's CDR3 is CASSQSTGLREKLFF. The CDR3 bases are TGTGCCAGCAGCCAATCGACAGGGCTCCGGGAAAAACTGTTTTTT.

V usage is TRBV14 and J usage is TRBJ1-1; 7 bases agree with TRBD1. CDR1 is SGHDN, CDR2 FVKESK, per germline. CDR3 length equals 13 residues. Trimming took 6 bases from V and 2 from J; bases not matched to a gene: 3. DNA of the CDR3: TGTGCCAGCAGACGACAGGGAAACACTGAAGCTTTCTTT. Its protein product is CASRRQGNTEAFF.

This chain links TRBV10-1 with TRBJ1-5; D is possibly TRBD1 (6 bases). The CDR3 consists of 18 residues. Trimming shortened V by 2 bases and J by 3 bases, and 20 bases separated the two germline ends. Per the germline V gene, CDR1 is WNHNN and CDR2 is SYGVQD (reference sequence). The CDR3 coding sequence is TGCGCCAGCAGTGAGGGGAGGGGGAACCAATACCACAATCAGCCCCAGCATTTT. It codes for CASSEGRGNQYHNQPQHF.

This clone was detected only once. In DNA, the CDR3 is TGTGCCAGCAGGGCAGGGGGGACTTTAAACTATGGCTACACCTTC. It encodes CASRAGGTLNYGYTF. This rearrangement joins TRBV6-5 to TRBJ1-2; TRBD1 agrees at 7 bases. The V gene's germline CDR1 is MNHEY and CDR2 SVGAGI. V shed 6 bases and J 2 bases; nucleotides not matched to a gene: 9. This CDR3 region has 15 residues.

The chain recombines TRBV2 with TRBJ1-5; 7 positions agree with TRBD1. There are 14 residues in the CDR3. In germline, CDR1 is SNHLY, CDR2 FYNNEI. V dropped 5 bases and J dropped 6; count of bases not matched to a gene: 7. CDR3 amino acids: CASSLRQGPQPQHF. In DNA, the CDR3 is TGTGCCAGCAGTCTTCGACAGGGCCCTCAGCCCCAGCATTTT.

The J gene is TRBJ2-7, the V gene TRBV7-9, with D perhaps matching TRBD1 (5 bases). The CDR3 runs to 15 residues. The germline V and J ends were trimmed by 5 bases and 6 bases, with 20 bases remaining between them. Germline loops: CDR1 SEHNR, CDR2 FQNEAQ (reference sequence). For the CDR3, the DNA is TGTGCCAGCAGCGTTAGGGGTGGCAGGGTGGTCGAGCAGTACTTC. This encodes CASSVRGGRVVEQYF.

This sequence joins TRBV18 and TRBJ1-3; D is ambiguous. Looked up from germline, CDR1 is KGHSH and CDR2 is LQKENI. V lost 0 bases and J 1 base, leaving 13 bases between the germline ends. The CDR3 has 17 residues. CDR3 sequence (DNA): TGTGCCAGCTCACCACCAGAGGGTCGGATTTCTGGAAACACCATATATTTT. Translation: CASSPPEGRISGNTIYF. Together with reference TRBV18 and TRBJ1-3, the CDR3 gives the full variable domain: NAGVMQNPRHLVRRRGQEARLRCSPMKGHSHVYWYRQLPEEGLKFMVYLQKENIIDESGMPKERFSAEFPKEGPSILRIQQVVRGDSAAYFCASSPPEGRISGNTIYFGEGSWLTVV.

The chain has TRBV11-2 and TRBJ1-6; D remains unclear. Trimming removed 3 bases at V and 9 bases at J, with 12 bases between. The germline CDR1 and CDR2 sequences are SGHAT and FQNNGV. This CDR3 has 14 amino acids. The CDR3 DNA follows: TGTGCCAGCAGCTTCGCTGCCCTCGGTTCACCCCTCCACTTT. This gives the protein CASSFAALGSPLHF.

The chain recombines TRBV4-1 with TRBJ2-3; D may be TRBD2 (6 bases). CDR1 is MGHRA, CDR2 YSYEKL, per germline. Trimming removed 1 base from V and 3 bases from J, with 11 bases in between. The CDR3 spans 15 residues. Written as DNA, the CDR3 is TGCGCCAGCAGCCAAGTGGGACTGTTAACAGATACGCAGTATTTT. As protein: CASSQVGLLTDTQYF.

In this sample, this clone turned up once. The CDR3: CASSLEDRGQTEAFF. The CDR3, as DNA: TGTGCCAGCAGCTTAGAGGACAGGGGGCAGACTGAAGCTTTCTTT. This rearrangement joins TRBV5-5 to TRBJ1-1, with 11 positions matching TRBD1. J gave up 5 bases and V 2 bases, and 5 bases lay outside the gene matches. Germline V gene lookup returns CDR1 SGHKS and CDR2 YYEKEE (reference sequence). The CDR3 covers 15 residues.

CDR3 nucleotide sequence: TGTGCCAGCAGCCAAGGTTGGGAGCAGCCCCAGCATTTT. Amino acid sequence: CASSQGWEQPQHF. V usage is TRBV4-2 and J usage is TRBJ1-5, with D uncertain. In germline, CDR1 is LGHNA, CDR2 YNFKEQ. The V and J ends lost 1 base and 7 bases respectively, with 8 bases between them. This CDR3 region has 13 residues.

The gene calls are TRBV9 and TRBJ2-3; 9 bases map to TRBD2. The germline gives CDR1 SGDLS, CDR2 YYNGEE. The V segment lost 0 bases and the J segment 2 bases; nucleotides outside the gene matches: 10. The length of the CDR3 is 18 residues. The CDR3 spells CASSVGYAGGFFTDTQYF. CDR3 DNA sequence: TGTGCCAGCAGCGTAGGGTACGCGGGGGGGTTTTTCACAGATACGCAGTATTTT. Complete variable domain (other parts from reference TRBV9 and TRBJ2-3): DSGVTQTPKHLITATGQRVTLRCSPRSGDLSVYWYQQSLDQGLQFLIQYYNGEERAKGNILERFSAQQFPDLHSELNLSSLELGDSALYFCASSVGYAGGFFTDTQYFGPGTRLTVL.

This CDR3 is CASSPFGQGVPGNTIYF. In nucleotides, the CDR3 is TGTGCCAGCTCACCGTTCGGACAGGGTGTCCCTGGAAACACCATATATTTT. The rearrangement uses TRBV18 and TRBJ1-3; 8 nucleotides line up with TRBD1. Looked up from germline, CDR1 is KGHSH and CDR2 is LQKENI. The length of the CDR3 is 17 residues. The V segment lost 3 bases and the J segment 2 bases; nucleotides outside the gene matches: 9.

A few counts support this clone. This rearrangement joins TRBV27 to TRBJ1-5, with 11 bases lining up with TRBD1. V lost 7 bases, J lost 1 base, and 6 bases stayed unmatched. CDR3 length: 16 residues. Germline V gene lookup returns CDR1 MNHEY and CDR2 SMNVEV (reference sequence). This CDR3 reads CASKDRGRISNQPQHF. CDR3 in DNA: TGTGCCAGCAAGGACAGGGGGCGCATAAGCAATCAGCCCCAGCATTTT.

This clone was observed a few times. V is TRBV10-3 and J is TRBJ2-2; weak D call: TRBD1 (6 bases). CDR1 is ENHRY and CDR2 is SYGVKD in the germline V gene. CDR3 length equals 14 residues. V lost 11 bases, J lost 3 bases, and 16 bases lay in between. CDR3 bases: TGTGCCGCAAGGGACACGACACACACCGGGGAGCTGTTTTTT. Encoded protein: CAARDTTHTGELFF.

This rearrangement joins TRBV5-1 to TRBJ1-5; the D is unclear. This CDR3 is 16 amino acids long. V was trimmed by 0 bases and J by 2 bases, leaving 12 bases between them. Germline assignment: CDR1 SGHRS and CDR2 YFSETQ. In nucleotides, the CDR3 is TGCGCCAGCAGCTTGGGAGCAGGCGAAGGCAATCAGCCCCAGCATTTT. Translated: CASSLGAGEGNQPQHF.

The CDR3 loop is CAWSPPTGMNTEAFF. The CDR3 DNA reads as TGTGCCTGGAGTCCCCCGACAGGGATGAACACTGAAGCTTTCTTT. The chain uses TRBV30 and TRBJ1-1; 7 bases fit TRBD1. The CDR3 is 15 amino acids. Germline-derived CDR1 and CDR2 are GTSNPN and SVGIG (reference sequence). J gave up 0 bases and V 2 bases, and 6 bases lay outside the gene matches. Based on the CDR3 plus reference TRBV30 and TRBJ1-1, the full variable domain is SQTIHQWPATLVQPVGSPLSLECTVEGTSNPNLYWYRQAAGRGLQLLFYSVGIGQISSEVPQNLSASRPQDRQFILSSKKLLLSDSGFYLCAWSPPTGMNTEAFFGQGTRLTVV.

The chain is built from TRBV18 and TRBJ1-2; weak D call: TRBD1 (5 bases). The length of the CDR3 is 13 residues. V dropped 1 base and J dropped 9 bases, with 12 bases sitting between them. The germline V gene has CDR1 KGHSH and CDR2 LQKENI. CDR3 amino acids: CASSPLAGNRYTF. The CDR3 DNA is TGTGCCAGCTCACCACTGGCAGGGAATCGCTACACCTTC.

This chain uses TRBV28 with TRBJ2-3; 7 bases are shared with TRBD2. Germline CDR1 is MDHEN and CDR2 is SYDVKM. CDR3 length equals 15 residues. V lost 8 bases, J lost 2 bases, and 10 bases stayed unmatched. The CDR3 reads CASGGGLRNTDTQYF. The CDR3 DNA follows: TGTGCCAGCGGCGGGGGTCTGCGGAACACAGATACGCAGTATTTT.